The clone carrying this TCR beta chain has more than one count but fewer than ten. Expressed TCRB transcripts were sequenced, since all the RNA that had been isolated was reverse transcribed. Data came from immunoSEQ multiplex PCR; TCRdb stores just in-frame clones and leaves some out. The sample consists of roughly 300,000 clones, less than 10% of them appearing once. The germline V and J ends were trimmed by 4 bases and 7 bases, with 20 bases remaining between them. The germline V gene has CDR1 SEHNR and CDR2 FQNEAQ (reference sequence). CDR3 length: 15 amino acids. This sample is drawn from a study of beta chain features in type 1 diabetes.

The clonotype comes from a woman aged 18-29 years in good health. The sample was central memory CD4+ T cells from blood. The V call is TRBV7-9, the J call TRBJ2-7; maybe TRBD1 (6 bases). The CDR3 DNA sequence: TGTGCCAGCAGCTCTGGAAGATCCGGGACACCAGAGCAGTACTTC. This sequence encodes CASSSGRSGTPEQYF.